These 13 T cell receptor beta chains were sequenced from one sample in a study of T cells after yellow fever vaccination. TCRdb independently ran MiXCR on the 5' RACE reads; one entry per CDR3 protein. The sample includes some 120,000 distinct CDR3 sequences, 13% to 15% seen only once; the top ten take around 40%. The material was CD8+ T cells sorted from PBMCs, obtained 5 days after the yellow fever booster vaccination. The receptors derive from a man aged 18 to 29 who received the YFV17D yellow fever vaccine.

The DNA for the CDR3 is TGCGCCAGCAGCCAAGGAATTTTATCGGCCACCATATATTTT. This encodes CASSQGILSATIYF. The chain uses TRBV4-1 and TRBJ1-3; D gene uncertain. The CDR3 sequence is 14 residues long. Germline loops: CDR1 MGHRA, CDR2 YSYEKL. Trimming left V 1 base short and J 9 bases short, with 13 bases between.

This clonotype has a count of ten or more. This chain joins TRBV15 and TRBJ1-3; D gene unclear. The CDR3 totals 15 residues. Trimming removed 1 base at V and 4 bases at J, with 11 bases between. Per the germline V gene, CDR1 is LNHNV and CDR2 is YYDKDF (reference sequence). CDR3 sequence (DNA): TGTGCCACCAGCAGAGTTTTCGGGGAAGGAAACACCATATATTTT. Translation: CATSRVFGEGNTIYF.

This clonotype appeared many times. The genes are TRBV11-2 and TRBJ2-3, with D possibly TRBD2 on 7 matching bases. This CDR3 is built from 16 residues. V dropped 6 bases and J dropped 0 bases, with 16 bases sitting between them. The germline V gene has CDR1 SGHAT and CDR2 FQNNGV. CDR3 region: CASRHTRGASTDTQYF. DNA of the CDR3: TGTGCCAGCAGGCACACCCGGGGGGCCAGCACAGATACGCAGTATTTT. Complete variable domain (other parts from reference TRBV11-2 and TRBJ2-3): EAGVAQSPRYKIIEKRQSVAFWCNPISGHATLYWYQQILGQGPKLLIQFQNNGVVDDSQLPKDRFSAERLKGVDSTLKIQPAKLEDSAVYLCASRHTRGASTDTQYFGPGTRLTVL.

This rearrangement joins TRBV7-2 to TRBJ2-5, with D hard to call. V lost 1 base, J lost 5 bases, and 5 bases lay in between. The germline V gene encodes CDR1 SGHTA and CDR2 FQGNSA. There are 12 residues in the CDR3. CDR3 DNA sequence: TGTGCCAGCAGCTTAGATTGGGAGACCCAGTACTTC. Its translation is CASSLDWETQYF.

This clonotype appeared a few times. The chain combines TRBV7-9 with TRBJ2-3; either TRBD1 or TRBD2 may supply D (6 bases each). CDR1 is SEHNR and CDR2 is FQNEAQ in the germline V gene (reference sequence). V dropped 5 bases and J dropped 5 bases, with 23 bases sitting between them. There are 17 residues in the CDR3. The CDR3 DNA sequence: TGTGCCAGCAGCCGAATGGGGCGGGACACTGGGGGAGATACGCAGTATTTT. Translated: CASSRMGRDTGGDTQYF.

The CDR3 DNA follows: TGCAGTGCTAGGGCCGGCCTGAGGGGAGATACGCAGTATTTT. Translating gives CSARAGLRGDTQYF. The chain combines TRBV20-1 with TRBJ2-3, with D tentatively TRBD1 or TRBD2 (5 bases each). Trimming removed 3 bases at V and 5 bases at J, with 15 bases between. Germline values: CDR1 DFQATT, CDR2 SNEGSKA (reference sequence). This CDR3 has 14 residues.

The CDR3 spells CASSFFGNQPQHF. The CDR3 bases are TGTGCCAGCAGTTTCTTCGGCAATCAGCCCCAGCATTTT. V is TRBV12-3 or TRBV12-4 and J is TRBJ1-5; unclear D gene. Trimming stripped 3 bases from V and 2 bases from J, with 5 bases between. This CDR3 region has 13 residues.

The chain is built from TRBV6-2 or TRBV6-3 and TRBJ2-1; no reliable D call. Germline V gives CDR1 MNHEY, CDR2 SVGEGT. Trimming removed 6 bases from V and 0 bases from J, with 9 bases in between. The CDR3 spans 14 residues. CDR3 loop: CASSPRGSYNEQFF. CDR3 nucleotide sequence: TGTGCCAGCAGCCCTCGCGGCTCCTACAATGAGCAGTTCTTC.

This clonotype was seen only a few times. Here the CDR3 DNA reads TGTGCCAGCAGTTTCAGCGGGGGGGGCAATGAGCAGTTCTTC. Translated, it gives CASSFSGGGNEQFF. V is TRBV7-3 and J is TRBJ2-1; TRBD2 agrees at 10 bases. Trimming cost V 6 bases and J 6 bases; bases outside gene matches: 5. The CDR3 extends over 14 amino acids. Germline values: CDR1 SGHTA, CDR2 FQGTGA.

About this clonotype itself: One junction end does not reproduce the germline sequence, and a read error may be involved. J is TRBJ2-5 and V is TRBV7-7, with D perhaps given as TRBD1 or TRBD2 (5 bases each). Germline V lookup: CDR1 SSHAT, CDR2 FNYEAQ (reference sequence). This CDR3 contains 15 residues. The CDR3 nucleotides read TGTGCTAGCAGCTTAGCGCTCACAGGCCAAGAGACCCAGTACTTC. It specifies CASSLALTGQETQYF.

V gene TRBV20-1 combines with J gene TRBJ2-3; D is possibly TRBD1 or TRBD2 (5 bases each). CDR3 length: 13 residues. Germline lookup yields CDR1 DFQATT and CDR2 SNEGSKA (reference sequence). The DNA for the CDR3 is TGCACCAGGCGAGGGGCCAGCACAGATACGCAGTATTTT. Its protein product is CTRRGASTDTQYF.

In its sample, this clonotype was seen many times. V gene TRBV23-1 combines with J gene TRBJ2-7; D is perhaps TRBD2 (6 bases). TRBV23-1 is reported as an ORF; its role is uncertain. Trimming shortened V by 0 bases and J by 4 bases, and 13 bases separated the two germline ends. This CDR3 has 15 residues. The CDR3 DNA reads TGCGCCAGCAGTCAATCGACCCGGGAGACATACGAGCAGTACGTC. It translates to CASSQSTRETYEQYV.

In this sample, this clonotype turned up a few times. The rearrangement uses TRBV5-5 and TRBJ2-2; 14 bases are a match to TRBD2. The CDR3 has 18 residues. V lost 3 bases and J lost 2; bases outside the gene matches: 6. Per germline, CDR1 SGHKS and CDR2 YYEKEE (reference sequence). Here the CDR3 reads CASSYPGLAGVNTGELFF. Written as DNA, the CDR3 is TGTGCCAGCAGCTATCCGGGACTAGCGGGGGTTAACACCGGGGAGCTGTTTTTT.